Each of the 32 T cell receptor beta chains below was sequenced from the same sample in a study of T cells in Graves' hyperthyroidism and ophthalmopathy. Using RNA transcripts as the source, TCR beta CDR3 regions were amplified. HTBI primers drove first-round RT-PCR of the TCR CDR3. A single record per CDR3 protein comes from TCRdb applying MiXCR to the multiplex PCR reads. The repertoire includes roughly 400,000 distinct CDR3 sequences, more than 12% of them detected once, and 25% to 30% sits in the top ten. The source material was blood. The receptor set was obtained from a middle-aged man with Graves' ophthalmopathy.

J is TRBJ2-1 and V is TRBV30; D uncertain. Germline CDR1 is GTSNPN and CDR2 is SVGIG (reference sequence). V lost 4 bases to trimming and J lost 2 bases, with 15 bases between them. The CDR3 contains 15 residues. The CDR3, as DNA: TGTGCCTGGAACCGGCCCGAGCGACCCTACAATGAGCAGTTCTTC. It is translated as CAWNRPERPYNEQFF.

The chain recombines TRBV4-2 with TRBJ2-1; 8 positions match TRBD2. Looked up from germline, CDR1 is LGHNA and CDR2 is YNFKEQ. The CDR3 loop spans 16 amino acids. V lost 4 bases and J lost 3; bases outside the gene matches: 8. The CDR3 here is CASSPQREIIYNEQFF. The CDR3 DNA sequence: TGTGCCAGCAGCCCCCAGCGGGAGATAATCTACAATGAGCAGTTCTTC.

The V gene is TRBV20-1, the J gene TRBJ1-6; D unresolved. The germline V gene encodes CDR1 DFQATT and CDR2 SNEGSKA (reference sequence). With 5 bases removed from V and 6 bases from J, the gap between germline ends came to 11 bases. The CDR3 totals 13 residues. CDR3 sequence reads: CSAFRALNSPLHF. In DNA, the CDR3 is TGCAGTGCTTTCCGGGCCCTTAATTCACCCCTCCACTTT.

V gene TRBV5-4 combines with J gene TRBJ2-2; D could derive from TRBD1 or TRBD2 (5 bases each). This CDR3 is built from 17 residues. Germline-derived CDR1 and CDR2 are SGHNT and YYREEE (reference sequence). With 0 bases removed from V and 5 bases from J, the gap between germline ends came to 17 bases. CDR3 in DNA: TGTGCCAGCAGCTTGGAACCTGGCATGAGGGGTACCGGGGAGCTGTTTTTT. It specifies CASSLEPGMRGTGELFF.

This clonotype has a count of ten or more. The chain combines TRBV20-1 with TRBJ2-7; D uncertain. The CDR3 is 16 amino acids. V lost 1 base to trimming and J lost 6 bases, with 22 bases between them. Germline V gene lookup returns CDR1 DFQATT and CDR2 SNEGSKA (reference sequence). This CDR3 is CSARAVTNVGWGEQYF. CDR3 in DNA: TGCAGTGCTAGAGCTGTGACAAACGTTGGGTGGGGCGAGCAGTACTTC.

This clonotype has ten or more counts. V and J are TRBV3-1 and TRBJ2-7, with TRBD2 matching 8 bases. After removal of 3 bases from V and 3 bases from J, the junction contained 1 base not matched to a gene. Germline CDR1 is LGHDT and CDR2 is YNNKEL (reference sequence). CDR3 length: 13 residues. The CDR3 sequence is CASSHGTSYEQYF. The CDR3 nucleotides read TGTGCCAGCAGCCATGGGACTAGCTACGAGCAGTACTTC.

The chain couples TRBV29-1 to TRBJ1-5; TRBD1 might be the D (5 bases). With 7 bases removed from V and 2 bases from J, the gap between germline ends came to 12 bases. This CDR3 is 13 amino acids long. Germline V lookup: CDR1 SQVTM, CDR2 ANQGSEA. CDR3 sequence (DNA): TGCAGCGCGGGGGGGGGTGGCAATCAGCCCCAGCATTTT. The encoded protein is CSAGGGGNQPQHF.

A few counts support this clonotype. The V and J genes are TRBV27 and TRBJ2-7, with 11 bases identical to TRBD2. V lost 6 bases to trimming and J lost 6 bases; unmatched junction nucleotides: 7. Germline V gene data show CDR1 as MNHEY and CDR2 as SMNVEV (reference sequence). This CDR3 is 14 amino acids long. The chain's CDR3 is CASSDSGRVGEQYF. CDR3 sequence (DNA): TGTGCCAGCAGCGATAGCGGGAGGGTAGGCGAGCAGTACTTC.

This clonotype occurred many times. CDR3 amino acids: CSVDGQGTPEAFF. CDR3 DNA sequence: TGCAGCGTTGATGGCCAGGGTACCCCTGAAGCTTTCTTT. The chain uses TRBV29-1 and TRBJ1-1; D possibly corresponds to TRBD1 (5 bases). CDR1 is SQVTM and CDR2 is ANQGSEA in the germline V gene. V was trimmed by 3 bases and J by 6 bases, leaving 14 bases between them. The CDR3 consists of 13 residues.

This clonotype has just a few counts. The rearrangement uses TRBV5-1 and TRBJ2-3, with D perhaps TRBD2 (5 bases). Germline CDR1 is SGHRS and CDR2 is YFSETQ. The CDR3 loop spans 14 amino acids. Trimming shortened V by 2 bases and J by 0 bases, and 7 bases separated the two germline ends. CDR3 in DNA: TGCGCCAGCAGCTTCGGGGAGAGCACAGATACGCAGTATTTT. Amino acids: CASSFGESTDTQYF.

This chain joins TRBV7-8 and TRBJ2-3, with no clear D. The CDR3 extends over 12 amino acids. Germline loops: CDR1 SGHVS, CDR2 FQNEAQ. The V end was cut by 5 bases, the J end by 6 bases, with 9 bases between. CDR3 sequence reads: CASSPSVDTQYF. The CDR3 DNA sequence: TGTGCCAGCAGCCCCAGCGTCGATACGCAGTATTTT.

The table lists this clonotype with many counts. CDR3 protein: CATSRDSGPSYEQYF. The DNA of the CDR3 is TGTGCCACCAGCAGAGATTCAGGGCCATCCTACGAGCAGTACTTC. The rearrangement uses TRBV15 and TRBJ2-7; the D gene is possibly TRBD1 (5 bases). The CDR3 extends over 15 amino acids. The V end was cut by 0 bases, the J end by 1 base, with 10 bases between. CDR1 is LNHNV, CDR2 YYDKDF, per germline (reference sequence).

This clonotype was counted at least ten times. This chain uses TRBV13 with TRBJ2-1; TRBD2 matches at 7 bases. The germline CDR1 and CDR2 sequences are PRHDT and FYEKMQ (reference sequence). V was clipped by 5 bases and J by 4 bases; unmatched bases: 14. The CDR3 length is 17 residues. DNA of the CDR3: TGTGCCAGCAGCCTCAACAGTTGGGCGGGAGAGTACAATGAGCAGTTCTTC. Its translation: CASSLNSWAGEYNEQFF.

There are many counts of this clonotype. This chain links TRBV20-1 with TRBJ2-3, with 9 nucleotides matching TRBD2. V shed 0 bases, J shed 5 bases, and the junction held 9 bases outside the gene matches. The CDR3 is made up of 16 amino acids. Germline V gene sequence: CDR1 DFQATT, CDR2 SNEGSKA (reference sequence). The CDR3 DNA reads as TGCAGTGCTAGAGACAGGCGGGAGGGAGTCATAGATACGCAGTATTTT. Residues: CSARDRREGVIDTQYF.

This clonotype came up a few times. The rearrangement uses TRBV4-1 and TRBJ1-2; D remains ambiguous. V was pared by 2 bases and J by 4 bases, with 17 bases between. CDR1 MGHRA and CDR2 YSYEKL come from the germline V gene. The CDR3 runs to 16 residues. CDR3 DNA: TGCGCCAGCAGCCAATTCCCACAAGGCCGGATCTATGGCTACACCTTC. Translating gives CASSQFPQGRIYGYTF.

The table lists this clonotype with many counts. V usage is TRBV5-1 and J usage is TRBJ2-1; TRBD2 is a possible D gene (6 bases). Trimming removed 5 bases from V and 2 bases from J, with 11 bases in between. The CDR3 runs 14 residues. Germline CDR1 SGHRS, CDR2 YFSETQ. The CDR3 DNA is TGCGCCAGCAGGGGAGCGGGTACCTACAATGAGCAGTTCTTC. This translates into CASRGAGTYNEQFF.

This clonotype has a handful of counts. The chain has TRBV7-9 and TRBJ1-4, with TRBD1 as a possible D gene (6 bases). The CDR3 loop spans 15 amino acids. Germline assignment: CDR1 SEHNR and CDR2 FQNEAQ (reference sequence). The V and J ends lost 3 bases and 3 bases respectively, with 11 bases between them. The CDR3 sequence is CASSLGAEANEKLFF. The CDR3 bases are TGTGCCAGCAGCTTGGGGGCTGAGGCTAATGAAAAACTGTTTTTT.

In its sample, this clonotype was seen a few times. This clone may be a read error of a much larger clone one base away. V gene TRBV9 combines with J gene TRBJ1-1, with TRBD1 as a possible D gene (6 bases). CDR1 and CDR2 from the germline V gene are SGDLS and YYNGEE. Trimming removed 0 bases at V and 5 bases at J, with 8 bases between. There are 13 residues in the CDR3. DNA for the CDR3: TGTGCCAGCAGCGTAGAAGGGGGGACTGAAGCTTTCTTT. It encodes CASSVEGGTEAFF.

The gene calls are TRBV11-2 and TRBJ2-2; tentative D call: TRBD1 (5 bases). Deletions cut 8 bases from V and 0 bases from J, with 13 bases between. The CDR3 totals 15 residues. The V gene's germline CDR1 is SGHAT and CDR2 FQNNGV. Here the CDR3 reads CASGLGATNTGELFF. The DNA of the CDR3 is TGTGCCAGCGGCCTAGGGGCAACGAACACCGGGGAGCTGTTTTTT.

Many counts were recorded for this clonotype. The junction differs from germline at one of its ends, possibly a read error. The J gene is TRBJ1-3, the V gene TRBV5-1; D unclear. The CDR3 is made up of 13 amino acids. Germline values: CDR1 SGHRS, CDR2 YFSETQ. DNA of the CDR3: TGTGCCAGCAGTCTGGACTCTGGAAACACCATATATTTT. It translates to CASSLDSGNTIYF.

This clonotype has just a few counts. The rearrangement joins TRBV5-1 to TRBJ2-7; TRBD2 might be the D (5 bases). V lost 4 bases to trimming and J lost 7 bases, with 18 bases between them. CDR3 size: 14 residues. Germline lookup yields CDR1 SGHRS and CDR2 YFSETQ. CDR3 in amino acids: CASSPDEGIREQYF. As DNA, the CDR3 is TGCGCCAGCAGCCCAGACGAGGGAATTAGGGAGCAGTACTTC. Combining the CDR3 with reference TRBV5-1 and TRBJ2-7 gives the whole variable domain KAGVTQTPRYLIKTRGQQVTLSCSPISGHRSVSWYQQTPGQGLQFLFEYFSETQRNKGNFPGRFSGRQFSNSRSEMNVSTLELGDSALYLCASSPDEGIREQYFGPGTRLTVT.

Details on this clonotype: Given a much more abundant clone one base away, this may be a read error. The chain links TRBV9 to TRBJ2-3; D call uncertain. The germline gives CDR1 SGDLS, CDR2 YYNGEE. The CDR3 length is 17 residues. The CDR3 DNA sequence: TGTGCCAGCAGCGTAGGGGTGGGCCAAGGAAGCACATATACGCAGTATTTT. Protein product: CASSVGVGQGSTYTQYF.

This clonotype showed up many times. This chain joins TRBV7-9 and TRBJ2-2; 14 bases map to TRBD2. CDR3 length equals 19 residues. V shed 4 bases and J 7 bases; nucleotides not matched to a gene: 14. CDR1 and CDR2 from the germline V gene are SEHNR and FQNEAQ (reference sequence). The DNA for the CDR3 is TGTGCCAGCAGCTCCTCCCTTGGACTAGCGGGAGGTAGAATCGGGGAGCTGTTTTTT. This gives the protein CASSSSLGLAGGRIGELFF.

Concerning this clonotype itself: Being one base from a much bigger clone, this may be a read error. The CDR3 loop reads CASSLDRGHRTEAFF. CDR3 in DNA: TGCGCCAGCAGCTTGGACAGGGGGCACCGAACTGAAGCTTTCTTT. The chain couples TRBV5-1 to TRBJ1-1; 9 bases agree with TRBD1. V lost 0 bases to trimming and J lost 5 bases; unmatched junction nucleotides: 5. This CDR3 contains 15 residues. Germline values: CDR1 SGHRS, CDR2 YFSETQ.

This clonotype was recorded at least ten times. The chain links TRBV4-1 to TRBJ2-7, with 12 bases that match TRBD2. J lost 7 bases, V lost 1 base, and 5 bases had no gene match. This CDR3 spans 15 amino acids. The germline CDR1 and CDR2 sequences are MGHRA and YSYEKL. CDR3 protein: CASSQASGRAWEQYF. The DNA of the CDR3 is TGCGCCAGCAGCCAAGCTAGCGGGAGGGCCTGGGAGCAGTACTTC.

This clonotype was seen at least ten times. J is TRBJ2-7 and V is TRBV30, with TRBD2 identical over 12 bases. CDR3 length: 18 amino acids. CDR1 GTSNPN and CDR2 SVGIG come from the germline V gene (reference sequence). V lost 6 bases and J lost 2; bases outside the gene matches: 17. CDR3 sequence (DNA): TGTGCCTGTAACCATCCCGGACTAGCGGGAACCAATCCCTACGAGCAGTACTTC. This codes for CACNHPGLAGTNPYEQYF.

V gene TRBV7-2 combines with J gene TRBJ2-2, with D tentatively TRBD1 or TRBD2 (6 bases each). The CDR3 extends over 14 amino acids. With 5 bases removed from V and 5 bases from J, the gap between germline ends came to 12 bases. Germline CDR1 is SGHTA and CDR2 is FQGNSA. In DNA, the CDR3 is TGTGCCAGCAGCCCAGAGGGGGGTACCGGGGAGCTGTTTTTT. Encoded protein: CASSPEGGTGELFF.

In the case of this clonotype: At one of its ends the junction is not consistent with the germline gene, which may arise from a read error. The chain combines TRBV18 with TRBJ1-1, with no clear D. The CDR3 length is 14 residues. Looked up from germline, CDR1 is KGHSH and CDR2 is LQKENI. CDR3 nucleotides: TGTGCCAGCCCACCACCTTCCCTGAACACTGAAGCTTTCTTT. Protein product: CASPPPSLNTEAFF.

There are a few counts of this clonotype. This chain connects TRBV29-1 to TRBJ1-1, with TRBD1 identical over 8 bases. Germline CDR1 SQVTM, CDR2 ANQGSEA. The CDR3 length is 13 residues. With 7 bases clipped from V and 0 bases from J, the junction kept 4 bases outside the gene matches. The CDR3 loop is CSADRGLNTEAFF. Written as DNA, the CDR3 is TGCAGCGCTGACAGGGGCCTGAACACTGAAGCTTTCTTT.

This clonotype was seen repeatedly, ten times or more. The V and J genes are TRBV30 and TRBJ2-5, with 7 positions matching TRBD1. V trimming: 5 bases; J trimming: 2 bases; junction bases outside the gene matches: 2. The CDR3 loop spans 12 amino acids. Germline V gives CDR1 GTSNPN, CDR2 SVGIG (reference sequence). The CDR3, as DNA: TGTGCCTGGGGGGACAGACAAGAGACCCAGTACTTC. Its translation is CAWGDRQETQYF. The full variable domain, with the rest looked up from reference TRBV30 and TRBJ2-5, is SQTIHQWPATLVQPVGSPLSLECTVEGTSNPNLYWYRQAAGRGLQLLFYSVGIGQISSEVPQNLSASRPQDRQFILSSKKLLLSDSGFYLCAWGDRQETQYFGPGTRLLVL.

This clonotype was seen many times. The genes are TRBV5-1 and TRBJ2-5; the D gene is possibly TRBD2 (5 bases). Germline V gene data show CDR1 as SGHRS and CDR2 as YFSETQ. The CDR3 loop spans 13 amino acids. Trimming pared 0 bases from V and 5 bases from J, leaving 8 bases between. CDR3 sequence: CASSLASGETQYF. The DNA of the CDR3 is TGCGCCAGCAGCTTGGCCTCGGGGGAGACCCAGTACTTC.

This clonotype was counted many times. The V gene is TRBV3-1, the J gene TRBJ1-1; possibly TRBD1 for D (5 bases). Trimming removed 5 bases at V and 6 bases at J, with 13 bases between. The CDR3 runs to 13 residues. CDR1 LGHDT and CDR2 YNNKEL come from the germline V gene (reference sequence). CDR3 loop: CASSGRGGSEAFF. The CDR3 coding sequence is TGTGCCAGCAGCGGACGGGGCGGATCTGAAGCTTTCTTT.